The subject of this entry is one T cell receptor beta chain. The CDR3 is 20 residues long. The V end was cut by 2 bases, the J end by 0 bases, with 23 bases between. Looked up from germline, CDR1 is SGHRS and CDR2 is YFSETQ. TCRdb's copy holds only in-frame clones and misses some; the assay was immunoSEQ multiplex PCR. The data contain more than 70,000 clones, more than 85% of them singletons. This specimen belongs to a study of T cell changes during pregnancy in multiple sclerosis. The sequence was obtained from a female donor with multiple sclerosis, enrolled in a pregnancy study. The sample consisted of peripheral blood, taken before pregnancy. The V and J genes are TRBV5-1 and TRBJ2-2, with a tentative D call TRBD1 (6 bases). CDR3 sequence: CASSFGSGPGVLSNTGELFF. CDR3 coding DNA: TGCGCCAGCAGCTTCGGCTCGGGGCCAGGGGTCTTATCGAACACCGGGGAGCTGTTTTTT.